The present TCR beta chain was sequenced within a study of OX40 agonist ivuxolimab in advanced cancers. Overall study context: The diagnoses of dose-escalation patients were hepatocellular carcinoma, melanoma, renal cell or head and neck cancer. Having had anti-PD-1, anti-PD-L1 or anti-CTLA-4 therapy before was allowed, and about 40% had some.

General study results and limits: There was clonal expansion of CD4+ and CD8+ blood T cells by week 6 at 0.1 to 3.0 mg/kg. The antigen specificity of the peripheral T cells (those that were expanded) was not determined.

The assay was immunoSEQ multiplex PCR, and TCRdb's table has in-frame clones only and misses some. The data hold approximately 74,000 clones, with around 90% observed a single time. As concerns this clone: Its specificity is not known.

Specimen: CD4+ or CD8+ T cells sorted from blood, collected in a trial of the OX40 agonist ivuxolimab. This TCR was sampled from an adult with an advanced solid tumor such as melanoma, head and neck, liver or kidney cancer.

CDR3 protein: CASSHRTGGTYEQYF. In nucleotides, the CDR3 is TGTGCCAGCAGCCATAGGACAGGGGGCACCTACGAGCAGTACTTC. The genes are TRBV7-2 and TRBJ2-7; 11 bases fit TRBD1. The CDR3 has 15 amino acids. Germline V gene sequence: CDR1 SGHTA, CDR2 FQGNSA. The J segment lost 2 bases and the V segment lost 5 bases, leaving 5 bases of the junction unmatched.